Only one count was recorded for the clone carrying this T cell receptor beta chain. Germline lookup yields CDR1 MNHNY and CDR2 SVGAGI (reference sequence). This CDR3 contains 13 residues. V dropped 7 bases and J dropped 9 bases, with 15 bases sitting between them. The sample is drawn from a study of tumor and adjacent non-tumor tissue in lung cancer. No cell sorting was done before RNA was extracted from the tissue. Distant lung tissue was collected more than 3 cm away from the tumor edge. Between August and November 2014, newly diagnosed, chemotherapy-naive lung cancer patients underwent thoracic surgery in China. A modified ARM-PCR protocol with three rounds of nested PCR amplified TCRbeta. One entry per CDR3 protein, called by TCRdb with MiXCR from the multiplex PCR reads. The table has around 60,000 distinct CDR3 sequences, about 56% seen once.

The clonotype was recovered from a man in his 70s with non-small cell lung cancer. V is TRBV6-6 and J is TRBJ1-4; D not certain. Input material: distant non-tumor lung tissue. The CDR3 DNA is TGTGCCAGCACCCGTCCCGGAGATAAAAAACTGTTTTTT. Protein product: CASTRPGDKKLFF.